One sample yielded the 19 T cell receptor beta chains listed below, sequenced in a study of T-cell memory formation after mild COVID-19. TCRdb fed the 5' RACE reads into MiXCR, producing one record per CDR3 protein. This table holds approximately 150,000 distinct CDR3 sequences, 15% to 20% found once. Source material: PBMCs or a T cell subset sorted from them (not recorded which). The receptors originated from an adult woman who had mild COVID-19 (a few samples of this study predate the infection). Cell type and time point are not known.

This clonotype showed up just a few times. This chain uses TRBV24-1 with TRBJ2-2, with D uncertain. This CDR3 is 14 amino acids long. V shed 5 bases and J shed 2 bases, with 8 bases lying between them. CDR1 KGHDR and CDR2 SFDVKD come from the germline V gene. The CDR3 region is CATSGVLNTGELFF. CDR3 sequence (DNA): TGTGCCACCAGTGGAGTACTCAACACCGGGGAGCTGTTTTTT.

This chain connects TRBV5-1 to TRBJ1-3, with 7 bases matching TRBD1. The germline V gene encodes CDR1 SGHRS and CDR2 YFSETQ. V gave up 0 bases and J gave up 4 bases; unmatched junction bases: 4. This CDR3 spans 15 amino acids. CDR3 nucleotide sequence: TGCGCCAGCAGCTTGGTGGGGACAGAAGGAAACACCATATATTTT. The encoded protein is CASSLVGTEGNTIYF. Drawing the rest from reference TRBV5-1 and TRBJ1-3, the complete variable domain is KAGVTQTPRYLIKTRGQQVTLSCSPISGHRSVSWYQQTPGQGLQFLFEYFSETQRNKGNFPGRFSGRQFSNSRSEMNVSTLELGDSALYLCASSLVGTEGNTIYFGEGSWLTVV.

The chain uses TRBV18 and TRBJ2-2; 11 bases fit TRBD1. V lost 4 bases to trimming and J lost 4 bases; unmatched junction nucleotides: 2. The CDR3 extends over 15 amino acids. Germline-derived CDR1 and CDR2 are KGHSH and LQKENI. CDR3: CASSRGTGGTGELFF. The CDR3 DNA reads as TGTGCCAGCTCACGTGGGACAGGGGGCACCGGGGAGCTGTTTTTT.

This rearrangement joins TRBV14 to TRBJ1-2; D is unclear. The germline V gene encodes CDR1 SGHDN and CDR2 FVKESK. V dropped 4 bases and J dropped 5 bases, with 11 bases sitting between them. CDR3 size: 13 residues. CDR3 sequence reads: CASSRPAGYGYTF. The CDR3 nucleotides read TGTGCCAGCAGCCGGCCCGCGGGGTATGGCTACACCTTC.

This clonotype appeared a few times. J is TRBJ2-3 and V is TRBV4-2; no firm D call. Trimming left V 2 bases short and J 0 bases short, with 6 bases between. This CDR3 is 14 amino acids long. Germline V gene lookup returns CDR1 LGHNA and CDR2 YNFKEQ. The CDR3 sequence: CASSQRQSTDTQYF. The CDR3, as DNA: TGTGCCAGCAGCCAAAGGCAGAGCACAGATACGCAGTATTTT.

The V call is TRBV18, the J call TRBJ2-7, with D tentatively TRBD2 (6 bases). The CDR3 is 15 amino acids. In germline, CDR1 is KGHSH, CDR2 LQKENI. V was pared by 0 bases and J by 2 bases, with 11 bases between. In DNA form, the CDR3 reads TGTGCCAGCTCACCACCGGAGGGTAGGCCCTACGAGCAGTACTTC. This translates into CASSPPEGRPYEQYF.

The J gene is TRBJ2-4, the V gene TRBV7-3; no reliable D call. Per germline, CDR1 SGHTA and CDR2 FQGTGA. Trimming took off 2 bases at V and 8 bases at J, with 13 bases between the two ends. The CDR3 runs to 14 residues. The CDR3 bases are TGTGCCAGCAGCTTAGGTCCGCTAGACGACATTCAGTACTTC. As protein: CASSLGPLDDIQYF.

The rearrangement joins TRBV12-3 or TRBV12-4 to TRBJ1-3; possible D gene TRBD1, 5 bases. With 5 bases removed from V and 1 base from J, the gap between germline ends came to 15 bases. This CDR3 contains 16 residues. The chain's CDR3 is CASSPRRRGSGNTIYF. The CDR3 DNA follows: TGTGCCAGCAGTCCCCGCAGAAGGGGATCTGGAAACACCATATATTTT.

The chain uses TRBV2 and TRBJ2-1; D ambiguous. This CDR3 region has 11 residues. Trimming cost V 4 bases and J 7 bases, with 5 bases left between them. CDR1 and CDR2 (germline): SNHLY, FYNNEI. The CDR3 coding sequence is TGTGCCAGCAGTGGCTTAAATGAGCAGTTCTTC. It encodes CASSGLNEQFF.

A few counts support this clonotype. The chain combines TRBV7-7 with TRBJ2-3, with 12 bases matching TRBD2. CDR1 SSHAT and CDR2 FNYEAQ come from the germline V gene (reference sequence). After removal of 4 bases from V and 2 bases from J, the junction contained 1 base not matched to a gene. This CDR3 contains 15 residues. This chain's CDR3 is CASSSSGGATDTQYF. The CDR3, as DNA: TGTGCCAGCAGCTCTAGCGGGGGGGCCACAGATACGCAGTATTTT.

The V gene is TRBV7-3, the J gene TRBJ1-4, with D hard to call. CDR3 length: 17 amino acids. Trimming pared 4 bases from V and 3 bases from J, leaving 18 bases between. The germline V gene has CDR1 SGHTA and CDR2 FQGTGA. CDR3 sequence reads: CASSSPILDPSNEKLFF. CDR3 nucleotide sequence: TGTGCCAGCAGCTCCCCGATATTGGACCCTTCTAATGAAAAACTGTTTTTT.

The chain has TRBV7-6 and TRBJ2-7; either TRBD1 or TRBD2 may fit D (5 bases each). The ends were cut back, 4 bases at V and 7 bases at J, with 17 bases in the middle. The CDR3 runs 14 residues. CDR1 and CDR2 from the germline V gene are SGHVS and FNYEAQ. In DNA form, the CDR3 reads TGTGCCAGCAGCTCAGCCGGGACGCGGTGGGAGCAGTACTTC. Translation: CASSSAGTRWEQYF.

This chain links TRBV7-2 with TRBJ2-1; a possible D gene is TRBD1 (5 bases). Germline V gene lookup returns CDR1 SGHTA and CDR2 FQGNSA. V was pared by 5 bases and J by 9 bases, with 11 bases between. The CDR3 runs to 12 residues. CDR3 sequence reads: CASSPQGSEQFF. The DNA of the CDR3 is TGTGCCAGCAGCCCCCAGGGTAGTGAGCAGTTCTTC.

This clonotype turned up a few times. The rearrangement uses TRBV29-1 and TRBJ2-2; TRBD2 might be the D (5 bases). Looked up from germline, CDR1 is SQVTM and CDR2 is ANQGSEA. The CDR3 contains 12 residues. V shed 6 bases and J shed 5 bases, with 10 bases lying between them. In DNA form, the CDR3 reads TGCAGCGTCACCGCGGGTACCGGGGAGCTGTTTTTT. Its protein is CSVTAGTGELFF.

The chain combines TRBV20-1 with TRBJ2-1; 13 positions agree with TRBD2. This CDR3 spans 19 amino acids. V trimming: 6 bases; J trimming: 0 bases; junction bases outside the gene matches: 14. From germline, CDR1 is DFQATT and CDR2 SNEGSKA (reference sequence). Here the CDR3 DNA reads TGCAGTGCCCACGGCGGTGGGACTAGCGGGACCAGCTCCTACAATGAGCAGTTCTTC. It is translated as CSAHGGGTSGTSSYNEQFF.

V and J are TRBV6-2 or TRBV6-3 and TRBJ2-7; the match to TRBD1 covers 7 bases. Germline CDR1 and CDR2: MNHEY and SVGEGT. After removal of 2 bases from V and 3 bases from J, the junction contained 1 base not matched to a gene. This CDR3 is 13 amino acids long. CDR3 loop: CASSYRGLYEQYF. DNA for the CDR3: TGTGCCAGCAGTTACAGGGGGCTCTACGAGCAGTACTTC.

V gene TRBV12-3 or TRBV12-4 combines with J gene TRBJ2-2; D might be TRBD1 (5 bases). The CDR3 is 15 amino acids. V was pared by 3 bases and J by 4 bases, with 12 bases between. The CDR3 nucleotides read TGTGCCAGCAGTTTCCGTCAGGGCGGCACCGGGGAGCTGTTTTTT. It encodes CASSFRQGGTGELFF.

The chain couples TRBV5-1 to TRBJ1-6; maybe TRBD1 (5 bases). Germline CDR1 is SGHRS and CDR2 is YFSETQ. V shed 0 bases and J shed 7 bases, with 8 bases lying between them. The CDR3 runs 14 residues. The CDR3 protein is CASSLGGGNSPLHF. CDR3 nucleotides: TGCGCCAGCAGCTTGGGGGGGGGAAATTCACCCCTCCACTTT.

The V gene is TRBV7-9, the J gene TRBJ1-6; 9 bases match TRBD1. V trimming: 9 bases; J trimming: 9 bases; junction bases outside the gene matches: 3. Germline V gives CDR1 SEHNR, CDR2 FQNEAQ (reference sequence). This CDR3 is 12 amino acids long. The CDR3 bases are TGTGCCAGTGACAGGGGGTCTTCACCCCTCCACTTT. Its translation: CASDRGSSPLHF.